The 13 T cell receptor beta chains below come from one sample, sequenced in a study of OX40 agonist ivuxolimab in advanced cancers. The protocol used for the library was the immunoSEQ multiplex PCR assay. TCRdb retrieved this table from immuneACCESS and kept in-frame rearrangements only. Not all clones are present; in checked studies, unresolved V genes account for under half, and no reason is known for the remainder. The sample contains 79,000 or so clones, roughly nine tenths of them found a single time. Of the sample, around 1.6% is held by the ten largest clones. Material: CD4+ or CD8+ T cells sorted from blood, obtained in a trial of the OX40 agonist ivuxolimab. Every receptor here comes from an adult with an advanced solid tumor such as melanoma, head and neck, liver or kidney cancer.

There are a few counts of this clone. The chain uses TRBV4-1 and TRBJ1-2; D is perhaps TRBD1 (5 bases). Germline lookup yields CDR1 MGHRA and CDR2 YSYEKL. V was trimmed by 2 bases and J by 7 bases, leaving 17 bases between them. The CDR3 contains 15 residues. The CDR3 coding sequence is TGCGCCAGCAGCCAATTAATGAGGGGCCGTGCTGGCTACACCTTC. Translated: CASSQLMRGRAGYTF.

The CDR3 nucleotides read TGTGCCAGCAGCTTAGTCTGGGGAAACACCATATATTTT. As protein: CASSLVWGNTIYF. This chain uses TRBV7-9 with TRBJ1-3; D remains ambiguous. The V end lost 1 base, the J end lost 4 bases, and 5 bases lay between the germline ends. The CDR3 runs 13 residues. CDR1 SEHNR and CDR2 FQNEAQ come from the germline V gene (reference sequence).

This sequence joins TRBV7-3 and TRBJ2-3; the match to TRBD1 covers 7 bases. The CDR3 spans 17 residues. V gave up 4 bases and J gave up 4 bases; unmatched junction bases: 14. Germline-derived CDR1 and CDR2 are SGHTA and FQGTGA. DNA of the CDR3: TGTGCCAGCAGCTCCCACGACCGGACAGGCCTCCCAGATACGCAGTATTTT. Translated, it gives CASSSHDRTGLPDTQYF.

This chain uses TRBV6-1 with TRBJ2-1; D might be TRBD2 (6 bases). CDR3 length equals 10 residues. V was trimmed by 5 bases and J by 13 bases, leaving 9 bases between them. Germline V gene lookup returns CDR1 MNHNS and CDR2 SASEGT. CDR3 amino acids: CASSRLDQFF. The CDR3 DNA sequence: TGTGCCAGCAGTCGACTAGACCAGTTCTTC.

The chain uses TRBV19 and TRBJ2-3; 7 positions match TRBD1. V trimming: 5 bases; J trimming: 3 bases; junction bases outside the gene matches: 8. CDR1 LNHDA and CDR2 SQIVND come from the germline V gene (reference sequence). This CDR3 is built from 15 residues. The CDR3, as DNA: TGTGCCAGTAGTTTTCGTGGCAGGGGGACAGATACGCAGTATTTT. This codes for CASSFRGRGTDTQYF.

The V call is TRBV9, the J call TRBJ2-3, with TRBD1 matching over 7 bases. V gave up 4 bases and J gave up 0 bases; unmatched junction bases: 8. The CDR3 is made up of 16 amino acids. CDR1 is SGDLS and CDR2 is YYNGEE in the germline V gene. In DNA form, the CDR3 reads TGTGCCAGCAGCTCTCGAAAGGGGGCTAGCACAGATACGCAGTATTTT. It codes for CASSSRKGASTDTQYF.

The chain joins TRBV4-1 to TRBJ2-1, with D possibly matching TRBD2 (6 bases). Germline-derived CDR1 and CDR2 are MGHRA and YSYEKL. Trimming stripped 5 bases from V and 6 bases from J, with 11 bases between. CDR3 length: 13 residues. The CDR3 coding sequence is TGCGCCAGCAGCATACTAGCTAGCAATGAGCAGTTCTTC. It is translated as CASSILASNEQFF.

The V gene is TRBV25-1, the J gene TRBJ2-7; D not resolved. This CDR3 is 13 amino acids long. Per germline, CDR1 MGHDK and CDR2 SYGVNS. Between the trimmed V and J ends, which lost 4 bases and 2 bases, there was a span of 9 bases. Here the CDR3 reads CASSAGPPYEQYF. CDR3 nucleotide sequence: TGTGCCAGCAGTGCTGGGCCGCCCTACGAGCAGTACTTC.

The rearrangement uses TRBV18 and TRBJ2-2, with TRBD2 matching 7 bases. Germline CDR1 is KGHSH and CDR2 is LQKENI. Trimming took 6 bases from V and 6 from J; bases not matched to a gene: 10. The CDR3 spans 15 residues. CDR3 DNA sequence: TGTGCCAGCTCCGGGAGGCGGCAAGGCGCCGGGGAGCTGTTTTTT. Its translation is CASSGRRQGAGELFF.

The V and J genes are TRBV6-5 and TRBJ2-6, with 7 positions matching TRBD2. Germline trimming cut 0 bases from V and 2 bases from J; bases unmatched to any gene: 1. The CDR3 extends over 16 amino acids. Germline loops: CDR1 MNHEY, CDR2 SVGAGI. The CDR3 region has the DNA TGTGCCAGCAGTTACTCGGCGGGAGCTGGGGCCAACGTCCTGACTTTC. It encodes CASSYSAGAGANVLTF.

This chain links TRBV6-6 with TRBJ2-1; D is ambiguous. Looked up from germline, CDR1 is MNHNY and CDR2 is SVGAGI (reference sequence). This CDR3 has 14 amino acids. V was trimmed by 6 bases and J by 0 bases, leaving 9 bases between them. CDR3 DNA: TGTGCCAGCAGGCAGACTGTCTCCTACAATGAGCAGTTCTTC. Amino acids: CASRQTVSYNEQFF.

V usage is TRBV6-5 and J usage is TRBJ1-5, with no clear D. Per germline, CDR1 MNHEY and CDR2 SVGAGI. V was shortened by 0 bases and J by 1 base, with 7 bases between the two germline ends. This CDR3 is 15 amino acids long. CDR3 in amino acids: CASSYSGGSNQPQHF. The CDR3, as DNA: TGTGCCAGCAGTTACTCGGGAGGGAGCAATCAGCCCCAGCATTTT.

The chain's CDR3 is CASSLRQYYEQYF. The CDR3 DNA reads TGTGCCAGCAGTTTAAGGCAGTACTACGAGCAGTACTTC. The gene calls are TRBV27 and TRBJ2-7; D ambiguous. The V gene lost 2 bases and the J gene lost 3 bases, with 8 bases spanning the gap. The CDR3 loop spans 13 amino acids. Germline values: CDR1 MNHEY, CDR2 SMNVEV (reference sequence).